This T cell receptor (beta chain) was identified during a study of blood T cell repertoires in COVID-19 (dated by TCRdb to 2020 to 2021). With respect to the entire study: Samples covering the acute and convalescent phases of COVID-19 were provided by collaborators in the United States, Italy and Spain. The dataset comprised deeply sampled blood TCRbeta repertoires from subjects exposed to, actively infected with, or recovered from COVID-19. Sample metadata almost always included a de-identified subject ID, COVID-19 status, age in years and sex. Where HLA class I and class II types were available, the types were taken from metadata supplied by the sample provider, not from assay-based typing. The repertoires were released in a freely available public database meant as a resource for research on the immune response to SARS-CoV-2. The material from the prospective study consisted of cDNA or gDNA derived from T cells, B-cell-depleted T cells, or PBMCs. Samples came from the ongoing ImmuneRACE study (first 160 participants) plus 1,254 subjects from 6 global collaborators.

Including the terminal cysteine and phenylalanine, the CDR3 comprises 15 residues. The read is trimmed to its CDR3 DNA, 45 bases read in frame from base 1. Looking up the germline V gene yields CDR1 SGHTA and CDR2 FQGNSA. The germline ends are 22 bases apart after V is trimmed by 10 bases and J by 4 bases. Overall results and qualifications from the work: How much clinical and demographic metadata was included differed by source and by participant, and the metadata was provided uncurated.

TCRbeta CDR3 regions were amplified from genomic DNA using the immunoSEQ Assay, a bias-controlled multiplex PCR. From the authors' description of their analysis: The number of nucleated cells in each sample was estimated from the amplification of reference gene primers within the assay. To quantify the absolute abundance of each unique TCRbeta CDR3 rearrangement, sequence reads were collapsed and filtered. For each sample, productive Simpson clonality was calculated as the square root of Simpson's diversity index across productive rearrangements. Here the immuneACCESS table is served through TCRdb, limited to in-frame sequences with V and J called. Missing clones are a known gap in these copies; in checked studies unresolved V genes cover under half, and the rest lacks a known reason. The V and J calls and clone size come from that table; D and trimming were worked out from the DNA. Recorded for this sample are roughly 400,000 clones; 90% of them occurred a single time. The ten largest clonotypes hold about 0.63% of the sample.

Remarks on this clone: Its cognate antigen has yet to be identified. The sample holds no much larger clone one base away, and base qualities are not on file.

Participants in the prospective study were aged about 18 to 95 years, lived in some 24 United States geographic areas, and enrolled through a virtual design. In the prospective study, cohorts were assigned on the basis of participant-reported clinical history obtained from a screening survey and a study questionnaire. Recovered participants in ImmuneRACE Cohort 3 were defined as having two consecutive negative NP/OP PCR tests, clearance from a healthcare professional, or resolution of symptoms. Mobile phlebotomists in the prospective study collected whole blood, serum and a nasopharyngeal or oropharyngeal swab from every participant. Participants in the prospective study had the option to provide additional blood draws and questionnaires over a roughly 2-month period. Before DNA extraction, blood samples from the prospective study were shipped at room temperature or frozen.

This receptor was taken from a man between 18 and 35 years old who had recovered from COVID-19. The chain employs TRBV7-2 and TRBJ1-2; D gene: possibly TRBD1, on 5 matching bases. The sequenced sample consisted of PBMCs or T cells enriched from blood (not recorded which). The DNA is as follows: TGTGCCACCCACTTAAAGTACGGGGGAGGCTATGGCTACACCTTC. Its product reads: CATHLKYGGGYGYTF.